The entry that follows covers one T cell receptor (beta chain) sequence. Libraries were prepared by immunoSEQ multiplex PCR; TCRdb keeps only in-frame clonotypes and omits some of them. This sample has about 140,000 clones; roughly 79% occur once, and the top ten carry 8.2%. This entry is derived from a study of blood T cell repertoires in COVID-19. CDR1 is MDHEN, CDR2 SYDVKM, per germline. The germline V and J ends were trimmed by 8 bases and 6 bases, with 17 bases remaining between them. This CDR3 spans 13 amino acids. Sequenced sample: peripheral blood. The chain links TRBV28 to TRBJ2-7; perhaps TRBD2 as D (5 bases). The TCR was taken from a human donor in a cohort sampled during active COVID-19. CDR3 region: CASGGLVPFEQYF. DNA for the CDR3: TGTGCCAGCGGTGGACTTGTTCCTTTCGAGCAGTACTTC.